A single sample gave rise to the 30 T cell receptor beta chains below, sequenced in a study of T cell clonality in common variable immunodeficiency (dated by TCRdb to the mid-2010s). Libraries were constructed by the immunoSEQ multiplex PCR assay. TCRdb mirrors the immuneACCESS table, restricted to in-frame sequences. Some clones are absent from its copies; in checked studies, under half trace to an unresolved V gene, and the reason for the others is unknown. The data for this sample show tens of thousands of clones, each detected more than once. Clones ranked in the top ten supply 3.5% to 4.5% of the sample. The source material was peripheral blood mononuclear cells. Receptors were obtained from a person aged 18 to 75 in good health.

At least ten counts were recorded for this clone. Read coverage stops 3 residues before the CDR3 terminus; the germline J gene supplies the remainder. The chain has TRBV4-1 and TRBJ2-3; the match to TRBD2 covers 12 bases. V lost 5 bases and J lost 4; bases outside the gene matches: 4. The germline V gene has CDR1 MGHRA and CDR2 YSYEKL. This CDR3 spans 15 amino acids. The covered CDR3 bases are TGCGCCAGCAGCGCAGGACTAGCGGGGCCAGATACG. Its protein product is CASSAGLAGPDT. From start to end, the CDR3 is CASSAGLAGPDTQYF.

This clone was counted between two and nine times. The CDR3 end falls 3 residues outside the read, so it is completed with the germline J gene. V usage is TRBV19 and J usage is TRBJ2-3, with TRBD2 identical over 8 bases. CDR1 is LNHDA, CDR2 SQIVND, per germline (reference sequence). The CDR3 contains 17 residues. The trim removed 9 bases at V and 0 bases at J, leaving 14 bases unmatched. The covered CDR3 bases are TGTGCCAGCTGGGGTCGGCCTAGCGGGCGTAGCACAGATACG. It encodes CASWGRPSGRSTDT. The whole CDR3 is CASWGRPSGRSTDTQYF. Variable domain in full (rest from reference TRBV19 and TRBJ2-3): DGGITQSPKYLFRKEGQNVTLSCEQNLNHDAMYWYRQDPGQGLRLIYYSQIVNDFQKGDIAEGYSVSREKKESFPLTVTSAQKNPTAFYLCASWGRPSGRSTDTQYFGPGTRLTVL.

This clone was recorded many times. The read terminates 3 residues ahead of where the CDR3 ends, so the germline J gene completes it. The V call is TRBV14, the J call TRBJ2-3, with D perhaps matching TRBD1 (6 bases). Germline CDR1 reads SGHDN; CDR2 reads FVKESK. CDR3 length equals 17 residues. The V and J ends lost 4 bases and 3 bases respectively, with 20 bases between them. The CDR3 is CASSPRSPGQPTDTQYF. CDR3 bases read: TGTGCCAGCAGCCCAAGGAGCCCCGGACAGCCAACAGATACG.

CDR3: CASSDPVFPYEQYF. The part of the CDR3 DNA that was read is TGCGCCAGCAGTGATCCGGTCTTCCCCTACGAG. The chain couples TRBV10-1 to TRBJ2-7, with D hard to call. The DNA ends 3 residues before the CDR3 does, and the rest of the CDR3 is filled in from the germline J gene. Per germline, CDR1 WNHNN and CDR2 SYGVQD (reference sequence). V dropped 3 bases and J dropped 2 bases, with 11 bases sitting between them. The CDR3 covers 14 residues.

Details on this clone: The CDR3 end is not reached by the read, which stops 3 residues before it; the germline J gene fills it in. The J gene is TRBJ1-1, the V gene TRBV11-1; TRBD1 aligns across 7 bases. This CDR3 has 15 amino acids. The germline V gene encodes CDR1 SGHAT and CDR2 FQDESV (reference sequence). The ends lost 5 bases at V and 2 bases at J; junction bases unmatched: 8. The CDR3 loop reads CASSGYRGGNTEAFF. The part of the CDR3 DNA that was read is TGTGCCAGCAGCGGATACAGGGGCGGTAACACTGAA. The whole variable domain, remainder taken from reference TRBV11-1 and TRBJ1-1, is EAEVAQSPRYKITEKSQAVAFWCDPISGHATLYWYRQILGQGPELLVQFQDESVVDDSQLPKDRFSAERLKGVDSTLKIQPAELGDSAMYLCASSGYRGGNTEAFFGQGTRLTVV.

This clone was seen repeatedly, ten times or more. Read coverage stops 3 residues before the CDR3 terminus; the germline J gene supplies the remainder. V gene TRBV9 combines with J gene TRBJ1-1; D is ambiguous. Trimming pared 4 bases from V and 3 bases from J, leaving 16 bases between. The CDR3 contains 15 residues. The germline gives CDR1 SGDLS, CDR2 YYNGEE. The CDR3 bases that were read are TGTGCCAGCAGCCCTTTACTCTTCCTCTACACTGAA. This translates into CASSPLLFLYTE. The whole CDR3 sequence is CASSPLLFLYTEAFF.

This clone was counted many times. The read terminates 3 residues before the CDR3 end, so the remaining end is supplied by the germline J gene. V and J are TRBV5-5 and TRBJ2-2; no firm D call. The CDR3 covers 15 residues. V lost 0 bases and J lost 3, with 9 bases in between. Germline assignment: CDR1 SGHKS and CDR2 YYEKEE (reference sequence). Incomplete CDR3 DNA: TGTGCCAGCAGCTTGGCAGGCTACTACACCGGGGAG. Its protein is CASSLAGYYTGE. The CDR3 reads in full as CASSLAGYYTGELFF. Full variable domain (missing parts from reference TRBV5-5 and TRBJ2-2): DAGVTQSPTHLIKTRGQQVTLRCSPISGHKSVSWYQQVLGQGPQFIFQYYEKEERGRGNFPDRFSARQFPNYSSELNVNALLLGDSALYLCASSLAGYYTGELFFGEGSRLTVL.

This clone has at least ten counts. From the germline J gene comes the end of the CDR3, since the read stops 3 residues before it. This sequence joins TRBV6-2 or TRBV6-3 and TRBJ2-2, with D perhaps matching TRBD2 (7 bases). Trimming pared 6 bases from V and 3 bases from J, leaving 20 bases between. This CDR3 contains 17 residues. CDR1 MNHEY and CDR2 SVGEGT come from the germline V gene. CDR3 in amino acids: CASSSRGRGIYTGELFF. The DNA read from the CDR3 is TGTGCCAGCAGCTCCCGGGGGCGGGGGATATACACCGGGGAG.

This clone was counted ten times or more. The CDR3 end lies 3 residues beyond the end of the read and is filled in from the germline J gene. The gene calls are TRBV7-3 and TRBJ1-4; the D gene is possibly TRBD1 (5 bases). This CDR3 spans 15 amino acids. Per the germline V gene, CDR1 is SGHTA and CDR2 is FQGTGA. The germline V and J ends were trimmed by 3 bases and 4 bases, with 12 bases remaining between them. The CDR3 DNA, read in part, is TGTGCCAGCAGCTTTACAGGCGGCATTAATGAAAAA. Amino acid sequence: CASSFTGGINEK. The whole CDR3 reads CASSFTGGINEKLFF.

This clone was detected many times. The read ends 3 residues early relative to the CDR3; the germline J gene fills the gap. J is TRBJ1-2 and V is TRBV30; 8 bases align to TRBD1. Per germline, CDR1 GTSNPN and CDR2 SVGIG (reference sequence). The CDR3 has 12 residues. The sequenced part of the CDR3 DNA is TGTGCCTGGAGCCTCCACAGGGGGAGC. This gives the protein CAWSLHRGS. The whole CDR3 sequence reads CAWSLHRGSYTF. The full variable domain, in which reference TRBV30 and TRBJ1-2 provide the parts outside the CDR3, is SQTIHQWPATLVQPVGSPLSLECTVEGTSNPNLYWYRQAAGRGLQLLFYSVGIGQISSEVPQNLSASRPQDRQFILSSKKLLLSDSGFYLCAWSLHRGSYTFGSGTRLTVV.

This clone has at least ten counts. The CDR3 loop is CASSPYRVYNSPLHF. CDR3 bases read: TGTGCCAGCAGTCCCTATAGAGTATATAATTCACCC. The rearrangement joins TRBV27 to TRBJ1-6; D is uncertain. The missing CDR3 end, 3 residues past where the read stops, is filled in from the germline J gene. This CDR3 spans 15 amino acids. The germline V gene encodes CDR1 MNHEY and CDR2 SMNVEV (reference sequence). V gave up 5 bases and J gave up 4 bases, with 12 bases separating them.

On this clone itself: The read falls 3 residues short of the CDR3 end, and the missing part is taken from the germline J gene. The V and J genes are TRBV19 and TRBJ1-6; no firm D call. The CDR3 is 14 amino acids. From germline, CDR1 is LNHDA and CDR2 SQIVND (reference sequence). The ends were cut back, 5 bases at V and 0 bases at J, with 5 bases in the middle. The CDR3 loop is CASSFSSYNSPLHF. The CDR3 DNA, read in part, is TGTGCCAGTAGTTTCAGCTCCTATAATTCACCC.

There are many counts of this clone. The read ends 3 residues early relative to the CDR3; the germline J gene fills the gap. The rearrangement links TRBV19 to TRBJ1-1; D may be TRBD1 (5 bases). The CDR3 spans 13 residues. V was shortened by 2 bases and J by 5 bases, with 9 bases between the two germline ends. Germline V gives CDR1 LNHDA, CDR2 SQIVND (reference sequence). The CDR3 bases that were read are TGTGCCAGTAGTATAATGGGGGGAACTGAA. Translated: CASSIMGGTE. The complete CDR3 reads CASSIMGGTEAFF. The entire variable domain, with the rest obtained from reference TRBV19 and TRBJ1-1, is as follows: DGGITQSPKYLFRKEGQNVTLSCEQNLNHDAMYWYRQDPGQGLRLIYYSQIVNDFQKGDIAEGYSVSREKKESFPLTVTSAQKNPTAFYLCASSIMGGTEAFFGQGTRLTVV.

For this clone: The read ends 3 residues before the CDR3 terminus; that terminus is restored from the germline J gene. V gene TRBV7-8 combines with J gene TRBJ1-2; 8 bases are a match to TRBD1. V lost 0 bases and J lost 5; bases outside the gene matches: 5. CDR3 size: 15 residues. Germline V gene lookup returns CDR1 SGHVS and CDR2 FQNEAQ. CDR3 region: CASSLALGQAYGYTF. The CDR3 DNA, read in part, is TGTGCCAGCAGCTTAGCGCTGGGACAGGCGTATGGC. Full variable domain (remainder filled in from reference TRBV7-8 and TRBJ1-2): GAGVSQSPRYKVAKRGQDVALRCDPISGHVSLFWYQQALGQGPEFLTYFQNEAQLDKSGLPSDRFFAERPEGSVSTLKIQRTQQEDSAVYLCASSLALGQAYGYTFGSGTRLTVV.

This clone was observed many times. The CDR3 end lies 3 residues beyond the end of the read and is filled in from the germline J gene. The gene calls are TRBV7-2 and TRBJ2-3; 16 nucleotides agree with TRBD2. This CDR3 has 17 amino acids. J was trimmed by 5 bases and V by 0 bases; bases with no gene match: 2. Germline CDR1 reads SGHTA; CDR2 reads FQGNSA. This chain's CDR3 is CASSLAGTSGGVDTQYF. The CDR3 DNA, read in part, is TGTGCCAGCAGCTTAGCGGGGACTAGCGGGGGGGTAGATACG.

This clone was counted many times. The read ends 3 residues before the CDR3 terminus; that terminus is restored from the germline J gene. The V gene is TRBV19, the J gene TRBJ2-1; tentatively, D is TRBD2 (6 bases). This CDR3 has 13 amino acids. Germline V CDR1 and CDR2: LNHDA, SQIVND (reference sequence). V lost 6 bases to trimming and J lost 0 bases, with 6 bases between them. This CDR3 reads CASRTSSYNEQFF. The CDR3 bases that were read are TGTGCCAGTAGGACTAGCTCCTACAATGAG.

Turning to this clone: The CDR3 extends 3 residues past the end of the read, so its final part is completed from the germline J gene. This sequence joins TRBV2 and TRBJ2-7, with 8 bases matching TRBD1. This CDR3 spans 15 amino acids. After removal of 4 bases from V and 0 bases from J, the junction contained 5 bases not matched to a gene. Germline lookup yields CDR1 SNHLY and CDR2 FYNNEI. Incomplete CDR3 DNA: TGTGCCAGCAGTGTGGAGACAGGGGCCTCCTACGAG. It specifies CASSVETGASYE. The CDR3 in its entirety is CASSVETGASYEQYF. Filled out from reference TRBV2 and TRBJ2-7, the complete variable domain reads EPEVTQTPSHQVTQMGQEVILRCVPISNHLYFYWYRQILGQKVEFLVSFYNNEISEKSEIFDDQFSVERPDGSNFTLKIRSTKLEDSAMYFCASSVETGASYEQYFGPGTRLTVT.

This clone has only a few counts. The read halts 3 residues ahead of the CDR3 end, with the missing end drawn from the germline J gene. This chain links TRBV7-2 with TRBJ2-1, with a tentative D call TRBD2 (7 bases). Trimming shortened V by 4 bases and J by 7 bases, and 14 bases separated the two germline ends. Germline CDR1 is SGHTA and CDR2 is FQGNSA. There are 14 residues in the CDR3. CDR3 sequence reads: CASSSWGGPNEQFF. Incomplete CDR3 DNA: TGTGCCAGCAGCTCCTGGGGGGGGCCGAATGAG.

This clone was observed a few times. The CDR3 end lies 3 residues beyond the end of the read and is filled in from the germline J gene. The genes are TRBV7-3 and TRBJ1-2; 7 bases are a match to TRBD1. CDR1 SGHTA and CDR2 FQGTGA come from the germline V gene. This CDR3 region has 14 residues. CDR3 DNA (partial): TGTGCCAGCAGCTTAGATGCGGGAGGGGGCGAC. This sequence encodes CASSLDAGGGD. The whole CDR3 protein is CASSLDAGGGDYTF. Filled out from reference TRBV7-3 and TRBJ1-2, the complete variable domain reads GAGVSQTPSNKVTEKGKYVELRCDPISGHTALYWYRQSLGQGPEFLIYFQGTGAADDSGLPNDRFFAVRPEGSVSTLKIQRTERGDSAVYLCASSLDAGGGDYTFGSGTRLTVV.

This clone showed up many times. The CDR3 extends 3 residues past the end of the read, so its final part is completed from the germline J gene. The chain recombines TRBV19 with TRBJ2-2, with D possibly being TRBD2 (6 bases). CDR1 LNHDA and CDR2 SQIVND come from the germline V gene (reference sequence). This CDR3 is 14 amino acids long. The germline V and J ends were trimmed by 3 bases and 6 bases, with 11 bases remaining between them. The chain's CDR3 is CASSMGGRAGELFF. Incomplete CDR3 DNA: TGTGCCAGTAGTATGGGGGGACGAGCCGGGGAG.

This clone was detected a few times. The DNA ends 3 residues before the CDR3 does, and the rest of the CDR3 is filled in from the germline J gene. Other DNA sequences in this sample translate to the same CDR3. The rearrangement uses TRBV30 and TRBJ2-2; no definite D call. This CDR3 is built from 13 residues. Germline assignment: CDR1 GTSNPN and CDR2 SVGIG (reference sequence). The CDR3 protein is CAWSAQSNEKLFF. The sequenced CDR3 bases are TGTGCCTGGAGCGCACAGTCTAATGAGAAG.

This clone has more than one count but fewer than ten. The read finishes 3 residues shy of the CDR3 end, and the germline J gene is used to complete it. V and J are TRBV11-2 and TRBJ2-1, with D possibly matching TRBD2 (5 bases). V lost 6 bases, J lost 4 bases, and 13 bases lay in between. The CDR3 is made up of 14 amino acids. Germline values: CDR1 SGHAT, CDR2 FQNNGV. The CDR3 DNA, read in part, is TGTGCCAGCAGAGCGGACCGCGTTTACAATGAG. Translating it yields CASRADRVYNE. The full CDR3 sequence reads CASRADRVYNEQFF.

This clone was seen at least ten times. The read stops 3 residues short of the end of the CDR3; the missing end is completed from the germline J gene. The chain has TRBV19 and TRBJ1-2; D is uncertain. CDR1 and CDR2 (germline): LNHDA, SQIVND (reference sequence). The CDR3 length is 15 residues. The ends were cut back, 7 bases at V and 3 bases at J, with 18 bases in the middle. CDR3 sequence reads: CASILVGGFDYGYTF. The covered CDR3 bases are TGTGCCAGTATTCTTGTCGGCGGTTTTGACTATGGC.

This clone was found many times. The CDR3 end is not reached by the read, which stops 3 residues before it; the germline J gene fills it in. The rearrangement links TRBV7-3 to TRBJ1-6; no firm D call. This CDR3 comprises 15 residues. V was cut by 5 bases and J by 6 bases, with 14 bases left in between. From germline, CDR1 is SGHTA and CDR2 FQGTGA. Incomplete CDR3 DNA: TGTGCCAGCAGCGCTACCGGGGAGGGTAATTCACCC. It specifies CASSATGEGNSP. The complete CDR3 sequence is CASSATGEGNSPLHF.

This clone has at least ten counts. The read comes to an end 3 residues before the CDR3 does, leaving the germline J gene to fill in the end. Other DNA variants within this sample encode the same CDR3. The chain carries TRBV7-6 and TRBJ1-2; perhaps TRBD1 as D (5 bases). The CDR3 is made up of 16 amino acids. The V gene lost 6 bases and the J gene lost 7 bases, with 24 bases spanning the gap. CDR1 SGHVS and CDR2 FNYEAQ come from the germline V gene. Here the CDR3 reads CASSSPFRTRRAGYTF. The sequenced part of the CDR3 DNA is TGTGCCAGCAGTTCCCCATTTAGGACACGCAGGGCTGGC. Complete variable domain (other parts from reference TRBV7-6 and TRBJ1-2): GAGVSQSPRYKVTKRGQDVALRCDPISGHVSLYWYRQALGQGPEFLTYFNYEAQQDKSGLPNDRFSAERPEGSISTLTIQRTEQRDSAMYRCASSSPFRTRRAGYTFGSGTRLTVV.

The CDR3 spells CASSYEAGGPGELFF. CDR3 bases read: TGTGCCAGCAGTTACGAAGCGGGAGGGCCGGGGGAG. The J gene is TRBJ2-2, the V gene TRBV6-9; TRBD2 agrees at 10 bases. The read stops 3 residues short of the end of the CDR3; the missing end is completed from the germline J gene. The CDR3 runs 15 residues. With V trimmed by 3 bases and J by 8 bases, 6 bases remained unmatched. Germline-derived CDR1 and CDR2 are MNHGY and SVAAGI.

Only a few counts were recorded for this clone. Germline is not matched at one junction end, which may reflect a read error. The read ends 3 residues shy of where the CDR3 ends; the end is completed using the germline J gene. This sequence joins TRBV7-7 and TRBJ1-6; perhaps TRBD1 as D (5 bases). The CDR3 runs 16 residues. Germline CDR1 reads SSHAT; CDR2 reads FNYEAQ (reference sequence). The CDR3 is CASSSGGGRSNSPLHF. The sequenced CDR3 bases are TGTGCTAGCAGCTCGGGGGGAGGGCGTAGCAATTCACCC. Looking up the rest from reference TRBV7-7 and TRBJ1-6 gives the full variable domain: GAGVSQSPRYKVTKRGQDVTLRCDPISSHATLYWYQQALGQGPEFLTYFNYEAQPDKSGLPSDRFSAERPEGSISTLTIQRTEQRDSAMYRCASSSGGGRSNSPLHFGNGTRLTVT.

This clone was counted at least ten times. The CDR3 end falls 3 residues outside the read, so it is completed with the germline J gene. The V and J genes are TRBV28 and TRBJ1-4; 11 nucleotides agree with TRBD1. CDR1 is MDHEN, CDR2 SYDVKM, per germline. The J segment lost 10 bases and the V segment lost 7 bases, leaving 5 bases of the junction unmatched. This CDR3 has 13 residues. The CDR3 bases that were read are TGTGCCAGCATACCGGGACAGGGGGTAAAA. Residues: CASIPGQGVK. In full, the CDR3 reads CASIPGQGVKLFF.

This clone was counted many times. The CDR3 end is not reached by the read, which stops 3 residues before it; the germline J gene fills it in. The chain is built from TRBV2 and TRBJ2-3, with D possibly being TRBD2 (6 bases). The CDR3 has 12 residues. Germline V gene sequence: CDR1 SNHLY, CDR2 FYNNEI. Partial CDR3 DNA: TGTGCCGTCGGGACTTCCGCGGAGACG. It is translated as CAVGTSAET. The full CDR3 sequence reads CAVGTSAETQYF.

This clone was counted at least ten times. Read data end 3 residues before the CDR3 end; the end is taken from the germline J gene. The chain has TRBV19 and TRBJ2-1; 8 positions agree with TRBD2. CDR1 and CDR2 from the germline V gene are LNHDA and SQIVND (reference sequence). Losses at the gene ends were 7 bases for V and 0 bases for J; bases not matched to a gene: 8. This CDR3 spans 16 amino acids. The DNA read from the CDR3 is TGTGCCAGTACAACTAGCGGATTAAGCTCCTACAATGAG. This translates into CASTTSGLSSYNE. The whole CDR3 is CASTTSGLSSYNEQFF.